Below, 19 T cell receptor beta chains from the same sample are listed, as sequenced in a study of beta chain features in type 1 diabetes. Their antigen targets remain unknown. Expressed TCRB transcripts were sequenced, since all the RNA that had been isolated was reverse transcribed. Profiling relied on immunoSEQ multiplex PCR, and the TCRdb table lists in-frame clones only, not all of them. The sample yields around 100,000 clones, roughly 28% seen once. Study-wide points: Shorter TCRB CDR3s, moderately but significantly so, marked every one of the four CD4+ subsets in Type 1 diabetes patients.

The specimen sequenced was central memory CD4+ T cells from blood. The receptors stem from a woman aged 18-29 years with type 1 diabetes.

In its sample, this clone was seen a few times. The chain joins TRBV6-6 to TRBJ2-5; 7 bases match TRBD1. The CDR3 totals 16 residues. The V and J ends lost 3 bases and 1 base, in that order; junction bases with no gene match: 8. Germline CDR1 MNHNY, CDR2 SVGAGI (reference sequence). CDR3: CASSYRIRDSQETQYF. CDR3 DNA sequence: TGTGCCAGCAGTTATCGCATCCGGGACAGCCAAGAGACCCAGTACTTC.

In its sample, this clone was seen a few times. The chain carries TRBV29-1 and TRBJ2-3; D might be TRBD2 (6 bases). This CDR3 region has 13 residues. Germline V lookup: CDR1 SQVTM, CDR2 ANQGSEA. Between the trimmed V and J ends, which lost 6 bases and 1 base, there was a span of 11 bases. The CDR3 sequence is CSVGSGGTDTQYF. The CDR3 DNA reads as TGCAGCGTAGGATCGGGGGGCACAGATACGCAGTATTTT.

This clone was seen only a few times. V is TRBV10-3 and J is TRBJ2-7, with 10 bases that match TRBD2. CDR3 length equals 17 residues. The germline gives CDR1 ENHRY, CDR2 SYGVKD. Losses at the gene ends were 0 bases for V and 0 bases for J; bases not matched to a gene: 5. The CDR3 DNA reads TGTGCCATCAGTGAGTCTCAACTAGCGGGGACCTCCTACGAGCAGTACTTC. Translation gives CAISESQLAGTSYEQYF.

V usage is TRBV14 and J usage is TRBJ2-2; 9 nucleotides agree with TRBD1. The length of the CDR3 is 15 residues. Germline assignment: CDR1 SGHDN and CDR2 FVKESK. V lost 4 bases, J lost 2 bases, and 2 bases stayed unmatched. The CDR3 DNA reads as TGTGCCAGCAGCCTGGGACAGGGTAACACCGGGGAGCTGTTTTTT. Encoded protein: CASSLGQGNTGELFF.

The CDR3: CASSREPHPGNEQFF. CDR3 sequence (DNA): TGTGCCAGCAGCCGCGAACCCCATCCCGGCAATGAGCAGTTCTTC. This sequence joins TRBV5-6 and TRBJ2-1, with no clear D. This CDR3 is 15 amino acids long. CDR1 and CDR2 (germline): SGHDT, YYEEEE. Trimming took off 4 bases at V and 6 bases at J, with 17 bases between the two ends.

This clone has only a few counts. The chain has TRBV5-6 and TRBJ1-1; 7 bases are a match to TRBD1. Per the germline V gene, CDR1 is SGHDT and CDR2 is YYEEEE. The V gene end was trimmed by 4 bases and the J gene end by 7 bases; junction bases not matched to a gene: 4. The CDR3 consists of 12 residues. The CDR3: CASSLWDSEAFF. CDR3 sequence (DNA): TGTGCCAGCAGCCTGTGGGACAGTGAAGCTTTCTTT.

This chain joins TRBV6-5 and TRBJ2-4; 8 bases fit TRBD1. Germline V lookup: CDR1 MNHEY, CDR2 SVGAGI. The J segment lost 2 bases and the V segment lost 5 bases, leaving 2 bases of the junction unmatched. The CDR3 contains 14 residues. DNA for the CDR3: TGTGCCAGCAGTACAGGGGGAACCAAAAACATTCAGTACTTC. It specifies CASSTGGTKNIQYF.

This clone was found a few times. The gene calls are TRBV5-1 and TRBJ2-1; D unresolved. Germline lookup yields CDR1 SGHRS and CDR2 YFSETQ. V was trimmed by 2 bases and J by 0 bases, leaving 6 bases between them. The CDR3 totals 14 residues. CDR3 sequence (DNA): TGCGCCAGCAGCTTCTCTTCCTCCTACAATGAGCAGTTCTTC. Its translation is CASSFSSSYNEQFF.

The chain joins TRBV29-1 to TRBJ1-3, with a tentative D call TRBD1 (5 bases). Germline loops: CDR1 SQVTM, CDR2 ANQGSEA. Between the trimmed V and J ends, which lost 1 base and 6 bases, there was a span of 16 bases. This CDR3 contains 15 residues. DNA of the CDR3: TGCAGCGTTGAAGGCGGAAGGGGAGGGCAAAACACCATATATTTT. Amino acid sequence: CSVEGGRGGQNTIYF.

A single count supports this clone. J is TRBJ1-5 and V is TRBV2; 7 bases are a match to TRBD1. The CDR3 totals 14 residues. From germline, CDR1 is SNHLY and CDR2 FYNNEI. The V gene end was trimmed by 4 bases and the J gene end by 3 bases; junction bases not matched to a gene: 3. CDR3 region: CASSAGTVNQPQHF. The DNA of the CDR3 is TGTGCCAGCAGTGCCGGGACAGTCAATCAGCCCCAGCATTTT.

V usage is TRBV19 and J usage is TRBJ2-5; D might be TRBD2 (6 bases). Germline V gives CDR1 LNHDA, CDR2 SQIVND (reference sequence). The V gene lost 5 bases and the J gene lost 2 bases, with 9 bases spanning the gap. CDR3 length: 13 residues. Here the CDR3 reads CASSSGLQETQYF. The CDR3 coding sequence is TGTGCCAGTAGTTCGGGACTTCAAGAGACCCAGTACTTC.

This chain links TRBV7-2 with TRBJ1-3; D is unclear. Per germline, CDR1 SGHTA and CDR2 FQGNSA. Between the trimmed V and J ends, which lost 2 bases and 3 bases, there was a span of 20 bases. This CDR3 comprises 18 residues. CDR3 DNA: TGTGCCAGCAGCTTAAGGGTTAACGAGGGCGTACTTGGAAACACCATATATTTT. It is translated as CASSLRVNEGVLGNTIYF.

The rearrangement links TRBV29-1 to TRBJ2-5, with D perhaps matching TRBD2 (6 bases). Germline values: CDR1 SQVTM, CDR2 ANQGSEA. Deletions cut 7 bases from V and 4 bases from J, with 16 bases between. The CDR3 length is 13 residues. The CDR3 sequence is CSARGREVETQYF. The CDR3 DNA sequence: TGCAGCGCCCGGGGAAGGGAGGTAGAGACCCAGTACTTC.

The chain recombines TRBV5-1 with TRBJ2-3, with D maybe TRBD2 (5 bases). CDR1 is SGHRS and CDR2 is YFSETQ in the germline V gene. Trimming pared 0 bases from V and 1 base from J, leaving 12 bases between. The CDR3 covers 16 residues. In DNA form, the CDR3 reads TGCGCCAGCAGCTTGGCCGAGTTTAGCGGCACAGATACGCAGTATTTT. This translates into CASSLAEFSGTDTQYF. Filled out from reference TRBV5-1 and TRBJ2-3, the complete variable domain reads KAGVTQTPRYLIKTRGQQVTLSCSPISGHRSVSWYQQTPGQGLQFLFEYFSETQRNKGNFPGRFSGRQFSNSRSEMNVSTLELGDSALYLCASSLAEFSGTDTQYFGPGTRLTVL.

This clone was found a few times. The rearrangement joins TRBV5-4 to TRBJ2-7; 13 bases agree with TRBD2. Germline CDR1 and CDR2: SGHNT and YYREEE (reference sequence). This CDR3 has 15 residues. Unmatched junction bases numbered 3, after V lost 2 bases and J lost 4 bases. CDR3 sequence reads: CASSFGLAGVYEQYF. The CDR3 nucleotides read TGTGCCAGCAGCTTTGGACTAGCGGGAGTGTACGAGCAGTACTTC. The whole variable domain, remainder taken from reference TRBV5-4 and TRBJ2-7, is ETGVTQSPTHLIKTRGQQVTLRCSSQSGHNTVSWYQQALGQGPQFIFQYYREEENGRGNFPPRFSGLQFPNYSSELNVNALELDDSALYLCASSFGLAGVYEQYFGPGTRLTVT.

The chain joins TRBV19 to TRBJ2-3; TRBD2 aligns across 8 bases. CDR1 LNHDA and CDR2 SQIVND come from the germline V gene (reference sequence). J gave up 0 bases and V 3 bases, and 8 bases lay outside the gene matches. There are 17 residues in the CDR3. The CDR3 DNA sequence: TGTGCCAGTAGTATCATCAGCGGGGGTCCTAGCACAGATACGCAGTATTTT. It yields the protein CASSIISGGPSTDTQYF. The full variable domain, rest sourced from reference TRBV19 and TRBJ2-3, is DGGITQSPKYLFRKEGQNVTLSCEQNLNHDAMYWYRQDPGQGLRLIYYSQIVNDFQKGDIAEGYSVSREKKESFPLTVTSAQKNPTAFYLCASSIISGGPSTDTQYFGPGTRLTVL.

This clone has a handful of counts. CDR3: CASSLIEAGGNQPQHF. Written as DNA, the CDR3 is TGTGCCAGCAGTTTAATTGAGGCAGGGGGCAATCAGCCCCAGCATTTT. V gene TRBV28 combines with J gene TRBJ1-5; the D gene is possibly TRBD1 (6 bases). CDR1 and CDR2 (germline): MDHEN, SYDVKM. The CDR3 runs 16 residues. With 2 bases removed from V and 2 bases from J, the gap between germline ends came to 13 bases.

In this sample, this clone turned up a few times. V and J are TRBV19 and TRBJ1-1; 7 nucleotides align to TRBD1. J gave up 0 bases and V 6 bases, and 10 bases lay outside the gene matches. The CDR3 is 16 amino acids. Per the germline V gene, CDR1 is LNHDA and CDR2 is SQIVND (reference sequence). The DNA of the CDR3 is TGTGCCAGTAGCCAAGGGGGCCCTCCATTGAACACTGAAGCTTTCTTT. Amino acid sequence: CASSQGGPPLNTEAFF. The full variable domain, its missing parts supplied by reference TRBV19 and TRBJ1-1, is DGGITQSPKYLFRKEGQNVTLSCEQNLNHDAMYWYRQDPGQGLRLIYYSQIVNDFQKGDIAEGYSVSREKKESFPLTVTSAQKNPTAFYLCASSQGGPPLNTEAFFGQGTRLTVV.

V and J are TRBV7-9 and TRBJ1-1, with D hard to call. Trimming cost V 8 bases and J 4 bases, with 14 bases left between them. The germline CDR1 and CDR2 sequences are SEHNR and FQNEAQ (reference sequence). CDR3 length: 13 amino acids. In nucleotides, the CDR3 is TGTGCCAGCTTCCCAGGCGCGGGCACTGAAGCTTTCTTT. It is translated as CASFPGAGTEAFF.